These T cell receptor beta chains were read from a single sample in a study of blood T cell repertoires in COVID-19. Generated by immunoSEQ multiplex PCR, the TCRdb table keeps only in-frame clones and is missing some. The repertoire consists of about 160,000 clones, with roughly 80% occurring once and the leading ten covering nearly 3.5%. Sequences were obtained from PBMCs or T cells enriched from blood (not recorded which). Source of these receptors: a woman in her sixties who had recovered from COVID-19. The CDR3 runs from the conserved cysteine through the conserved F or W. Fields, in order: D gene, J gene, V gene, clone size, CDR3 DNA, CDR3 protein. D genes are given only for firm matches. Expanded clones are given a class, and other clones once, few, many or no size at all.

TRBD1 | TRBJ1-2 | TRBV6-5 | - | TGTGCCAGCAGGACAGGGGAAAAAAACTATGGCTACACCTTC | CASRTGEKNYGYTF
- | TRBJ1-3 | TRBV29-1 | - | TGCAGCGTTGAATACAGTCCCAGCACCATATATTTT | CSVEYSPSTIYF
TRBD1 | TRBJ2-7 | TRBV5-6 | - | TGTGCCAGCAGCTTGGGGGACAGGGGGTACTACGAGCAGTACTTC | CASSLGDRGYYEQYF
- | TRBJ2-7 | TRBV9 | - | TGTGCCAGCAGCGTAGAAGACACCCACGAGCAGTACTTC | CASSVEDTHEQYF
TRBD1 | TRBJ2-5 | TRBV30 | - | TGTGCCTGGAGTGGGACAGGAGAGACCCAGTACTTC | CAWSGTGETQYF
- | TRBJ2-1 | TRBV11-2 | - | TGTGCCAGCAGCTTATTGCAGGGTAGGGAGCAGTTCTTC | CASSLLQGREQFF
- | TRBJ2-5 | TRBV9 | - | TGTGCCAGCAGCGTAGGCGGGGCCCAAGAGACCCAGTACTTC | CASSVGGAQETQYF
- | TRBJ1-1 | TRBV5-4 | - | TGTGCCAGCAGGGTAACCGGGGTCACTGAAGCTTTCTTT | CASRVTGVTEAFF
- | TRBJ2-1 | TRBV6-5 | - | TGTGCCAGCAGTTACACTCGAACTAGTCTCAATGAGCAGTTCTTC | CASSYTRTSLNEQFF
TRBD2 | TRBJ2-7 | TRBV2 | - | TGTGCCAGCAGTGAAACTAGCGGGGGAACCTACGAGCAGTACTTC | CASSETSGGTYEQYF
- | TRBJ1-3 | TRBV6-1 | - | TGTGCCAGCAGTGACACAGGGTATACTGGAAACACCATATATTTT | CASSDTGYTGNTIYF
TRBD1 | TRBJ1-5 | TRBV7-8 | - | TGTGCCAGCAGCAAGACAGGGTATAGCAATCAGCCCCAGCATTTT | CASSKTGYSNQPQHF
TRBD2 | TRBJ2-1 | TRBV2 | - | TGTGCCAGCACCTGGACTAGCGTCAATGAGCAGTTCTTC | CASTWTSVNEQFF
TRBD1 | TRBJ1-6 | TRBV2 | - | TGTGCCAGCAGTGGGGGGACAGCAAAGAATTCACCCCTCCACTTT | CASSGGTAKNSPLHF
- | TRBJ1-5 | TRBV30 | once | TGTGCCTGGGCGGCAGGGCCCAATCAGCCCCAGCATTTT | CAWAAGPNQPQHF
- | TRBJ1-2 | TRBV30 | - | TGTGCCTGGAGCGACTTTTTAGGCTACACCTTC | CAWSDFLGYTF
- | TRBJ1-4 | TRBV28 | - | TGTGCCAGCAGTTTTTTCGGAACTAATGAAAAACTGTTTTTT | CASSFFGTNEKLFF
- | TRBJ1-1 | TRBV19 | - | TGTGCCAGTAGTACCCGAACAGAGAACACTGAAGCTTTCTTT | CASSTRTENTEAFF
- | TRBJ1-1 | TRBV29-1 | - | TGCAGCGTTGCTTACACTGAAGCTTTCTTT | CSVAYTEAFF
- | TRBJ1-5 | TRBV5-1 | - | TGCGCCAGCTGTGTAGCTCGGCCCCAGCATTTT | CASCVARPQHF
TRBD1 | TRBJ2-5 | TRBV12-3/TRBV12-4 | - | TGTGCCAGCGGGGGACAGGGAGTGGAGACCCAGTACTTC | CASGGQGVETQYF
- | TRBJ1-2 | TRBV7-9 | - | TGTGCCAGCAGCTTACTTAGAATGGATGGCTACACCTTC | CASSLLRMDGYTF
TRBD1 | TRBJ2-6 | TRBV5-1 | once | TGCGCCAGCAGCTTGCAGAGCAGGGGGAGTGAAGGGGCCAACGTCCTGACTTTC | CASSLQSRGSEGANVLTF
- | TRBJ2-3 | TRBV9 | - | TGTGCCAGCAGCGTCAGGGGGGCAGATACGCAGTATTTT | CASSVRGADTQYF
TRBD1 | TRBJ2-7 | TRBV7-9 | - | TGTGCCAGCAGCCCCCGTGGGGCAGGGGGATCCTACGAGCAGTACTTC | CASSPRGAGGSYEQYF